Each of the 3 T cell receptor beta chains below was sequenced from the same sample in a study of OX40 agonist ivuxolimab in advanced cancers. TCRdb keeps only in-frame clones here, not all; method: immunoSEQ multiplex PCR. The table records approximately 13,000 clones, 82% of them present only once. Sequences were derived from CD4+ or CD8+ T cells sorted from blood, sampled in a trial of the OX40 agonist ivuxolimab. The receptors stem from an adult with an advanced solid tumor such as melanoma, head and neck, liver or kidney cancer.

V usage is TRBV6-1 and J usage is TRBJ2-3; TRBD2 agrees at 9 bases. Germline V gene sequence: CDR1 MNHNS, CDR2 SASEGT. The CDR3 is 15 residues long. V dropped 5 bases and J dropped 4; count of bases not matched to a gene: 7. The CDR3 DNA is TGTGCCAGCAGTCCTGTGGCGGGAGGGTCAGATACGCAGTATTTT. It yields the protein CASSPVAGGSDTQYF.

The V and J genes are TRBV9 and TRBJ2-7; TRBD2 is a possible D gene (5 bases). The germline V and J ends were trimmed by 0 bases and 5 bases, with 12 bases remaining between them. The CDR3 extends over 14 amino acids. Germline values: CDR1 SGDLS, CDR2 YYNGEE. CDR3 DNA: TGTGCCAGCAGCGTAGGGCTAGCAGAGCACGAGCAGTACTTC. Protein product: CASSVGLAEHEQYF.

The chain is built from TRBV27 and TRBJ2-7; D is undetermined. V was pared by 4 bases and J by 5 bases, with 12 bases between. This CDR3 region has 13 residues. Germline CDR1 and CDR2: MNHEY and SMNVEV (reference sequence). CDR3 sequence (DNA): TGTGCCAGCAGTTCCCTCGGCGGAAACGAGCAGTACTTC. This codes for CASSSLGGNEQYF.